This is a list of T cell receptor beta chains from one sample in a study of blood T cell repertoires in COVID-19. The repertoire was sequenced with immunoSEQ multiplex PCR; TCRdb's copy has only in-frame clones and lacks some. Of approximately 290,000 clones detected, 70% to 90% appear once; the ten largest clones hold about 4.3%. Sequencing input: PBMCs or T cells enriched from blood (not recorded which). All receptors derive from a woman aged 30 to 39 who had recovered from COVID-19. Each CDR3 is given with its conserved first and last residue. D genes are given only for firm matches. The size of a clone is reported for some rows only, either as once, few or many, or as a class for expanded clones.

>11|TRBV19|-|-|TRBJ1-6
CATGDNSPLHF
TGTGCCACCGGGGATAATTCACCCCTCCACTTT
>14|TRBV29-1|-|-|TRBJ2-6
CSVEARFGANVLTF
TGCAGCGTTGAAGCTCGGTTTGGGGCCAACGTCCTGACTTTC
>13|TRBV3-1/TRBV3-2|-|-|TRBJ2-5
CASSRPGGKTQYF
TGTGCCAGCAGCCGCCCGGGCGGGAAGACCCAGTACTTC
>12|TRBV25-1|-|-|TRBJ2-5
CASSPRRETQYF
TGTGCCAGCAGTCCCCGGAGGGAGACCCAGTACTTC
>16|TRBV2|-|-|TRBJ2-3
CASPPLGGRSTDTQYF
TGTGCCAGTCCCCCCCTGGGGGGGCGCAGCACAGATACGCAGTATTTT
>13|TRBV7-8|-|-|TRBJ1-3
CASSWDIGNTIYF
TGTGCCAGCAGCTGGGACATTGGAAACACCATATATTTT
>17|TRBV3-1/TRBV3-2|-|few|TRBJ1-6
CASSPLAAGRVDSPLHF
TGTGCCAGCAGCCCTCTAGCCGCGGGGCGGGTGGATTCACCCCTCCACTTT
>15|TRBV21-1|-|-|TRBJ1-4
CASSKAGQEGEKLFF
TGTGCCAGCAGCAAAGCGGGGCAGGAGGGGGAAAAACTGTTTTTT
>12|TRBV12-3/TRBV12-4|-|-|TRBJ2-7
CASSPGPTEQYF
TGTGCCAGCAGTCCTGGGCCGACCGAGCAGTACTTC
>13|TRBV7-9|-|-|TRBJ1-1
CASSLSGNTEAFF
TGTGCCAGCAGCTTATCGGGTAACACTGAAGCTTTCTTT
>13|TRBV6-5|-|-|TRBJ1-6
CASSRGSDSPLHF
TGTGCCAGCAGTAGGGGATCTGACTCACCCCTCCACTTT
>18|TRBV10-1|TRBD1|-|TRBJ2-2
CASSEPGMTGGQAGELFF
TGCGCCAGCAGCGAACCAGGCATGACAGGGGGCCAGGCCGGGGAGCTGTTTTTT
>18|TRBV7-2|-|-|TRBJ2-2
CASTGGVSRFGDTGELFF
TGTGCCAGCACCGGCGGTGTTAGTAGGTTTGGAGACACCGGGGAGCTGTTTTTT
>11|TRBV6-5|-|-|TRBJ1-1
CASMGHTEAFF
TGTGCCAGCATGGGCCATACTGAAGCTTTCTTT
>12|TRBV28|-|once|TRBJ1-1
CASSLYQNEAFF
TGTGCCAGCAGTTTATACCAGAATGAAGCTTTCTTT
>17|TRBV5-1|-|once|TRBJ2-6
CASSHPGGSSGANVLTF
TGCGCCAGCAGCCACCCTGGAGGGAGCTCTGGGGCCAACGTCCTGACTTTC
>16|TRBV7-6|-|-|TRBJ2-6
CASSLAASSGANVLTF
TGTGCCAGCAGCTTAGCGGCCAGCTCTGGGGCCAACGTCCTGACTTTC
>15|TRBV6-5|TRBD1|-|TRBJ2-5
CASSYLGQGSETQYF
TGTGCCAGCAGTTACCTAGGACAGGGTTCAGAGACCCAGTACTTC
>16|TRBV28|TRBD1|-|TRBJ1-3
CASSLLQGLSGNTIYF
TGTGCCAGCAGTTTATTACAGGGGCTCTCTGGAAACACCATATATTTT
>15|TRBV7-9|TRBD1|-|TRBJ1-4
CASSVRGQGGEKLFF
TGTGCCAGCAGCGTCCGAGGACAGGGAGGAGAAAAACTGTTTTTT
>19|TRBV7-2|TRBD1|-|TRBJ2-6
CASSLARGQGGSGANVLTF
TGTGCCAGCAGCTTAGCCCGGGGACAGGGGGGCTCTGGGGCCAACGTCCTGACTTTC
>13|TRBV15|TRBD1|-|TRBJ1-2
CATSEQGAHGYTF
TGTGCCACCAGCGAACAGGGGGCGCACGGCTACACCTTC
>16|TRBV25-1|TRBD1|-|TRBJ2-5
CASSGGTGVFQETQYF
TGTGCCAGCAGTGGAGGGACAGGGGTTTTCCAAGAGACCCAGTACTTC
>16|TRBV2|-|-|TRBJ1-3
CASSEAPPGAGNTIYF
TGTGCCAGCAGTGAAGCTCCTCCAGGGGCTGGAAACACCATATATTTT
>13|TRBV6-4|-|-|TRBJ2-1
CASSDSTVDEQFF
TGTGCCAGCAGTGACTCCACAGTAGATGAGCAGTTCTTC
>13|TRBV19|-|-|TRBJ1-4
CASNTGRGEKLFF
TGTGCCAGCAACACAGGGAGGGGTGAAAAACTGTTTTTT